The 11 T cell receptor beta chains below all came from one sample that was sequenced in a study of blood T cells in healthy people across ages. The use of a sample-barcoded 5' primer and a J-beta primer mix characterized a second PCR of roughly 6 to 11 cycles. TCRdb itself ran the 5' RACE reads through MiXCR, one entry per CDR3 protein. Of roughly 700,000 distinct CDR3 sequences listed, around 45% are singletons. Source material: blood. These receptors were collected from a woman aged 60 to 75 in good health.

The rearrangement uses TRBV6-5 and TRBJ2-1; 11 nucleotides match TRBD2. Germline loops: CDR1 MNHEY, CDR2 SVGAGI. The CDR3 runs to 13 residues. CDR3 loop: CSIAGGPYNEQFF. The CDR3 DNA follows: TGTTCAATAGCGGGAGGGCCTTACAATGAGCAGTTCTTC.

This clonotype was seen only a few times. This chain connects TRBV18 to TRBJ2-3; D perhaps matches TRBD2 (5 bases). Trimming took 2 bases from V and 4 from J, leaving 10 bases between them. In germline, CDR1 is KGHSH, CDR2 LQKENI. There are 14 residues in the CDR3. The CDR3 is CASSPGRGSDTQYF. For the CDR3, the DNA is TGTGCCAGCTCACCAGGGAGAGGGTCAGATACGCAGTATTTT.

This sequence joins TRBV12-3 or TRBV12-4 and TRBJ2-3; 7 positions agree with TRBD1. V shed 7 bases, J shed 2 bases, and the junction held 15 bases outside the gene matches. This CDR3 region has 17 residues. The CDR3 loop reads CASTRSRTGFITDTQYF. In DNA, the CDR3 is TGTGCCAGCACTCGATCCCGGACAGGATTTATCACAGATACGCAGTATTTT.

This clonotype was recorded a few times. The chain has TRBV4-2 and TRBJ2-1; D might be TRBD2 (6 bases). CDR1 LGHNA and CDR2 YNFKEQ come from the germline V gene. The CDR3 sequence is 13 residues long. The V end was cut by 1 base, the J end by 10 bases, with 11 bases between. The CDR3: CASSQGRTIEQFF. The CDR3, as DNA: TGTGCCAGCAGCCAAGGGAGGACTATCGAGCAGTTCTTC.

The chain carries TRBV14 and TRBJ2-1; the D gene is possibly TRBD2 (6 bases). With 1 base removed from V and 9 bases from J, the gap between germline ends came to 10 bases. The CDR3 totals 13 residues. CDR1 is SGHDN and CDR2 is FVKESK in the germline V gene. The CDR3 DNA sequence: TGTGCCAGCAGCCAAGCCGGCGGGGCTGAGCAGTTCTTC. It codes for CASSQAGGAEQFF.

This clonotype occurred many times. The V call is TRBV29-1, the J call TRBJ2-3; D may match TRBD1 or TRBD2 (5 bases each). The CDR3 runs 12 residues. Germline-derived CDR1 and CDR2 are SQVTM and ANQGSEA. Trimming removed 3 bases at V and 7 bases at J, with 11 bases between. For the CDR3, the DNA is TGCAGCGTTGAGGCAGGGAGTCATACGCAGTATTTT. This encodes CSVEAGSHTQYF.

V usage is TRBV20-1 and J usage is TRBJ2-3; TRBD2 matches 7 bases. CDR3 length equals 14 residues. Germline V gene lookup returns CDR1 DFQATT and CDR2 SNEGSKA (reference sequence). The V segment lost 3 bases and the J segment 8 bases; nucleotides outside the gene matches: 11. CDR3 sequence: CSARSVGLGATQYF. The CDR3 DNA reads as TGCAGTGCTAGGTCTGTTGGACTAGGGGCTACGCAGTATTTT.

The chain couples TRBV12-3 or TRBV12-4 to TRBJ2-1; D possibly corresponds to TRBD2 (5 bases). This CDR3 region has 16 residues. Trimming cost V 5 bases and J 0 bases, with 14 bases left between them. The CDR3 is CASSRGGFSSYNEQFF. CDR3 coding DNA: TGTGCCAGCAGTCGAGGCGGGTTCTCCTCCTACAATGAGCAGTTCTTC.

This clonotype has a count of ten or more. The chain uses TRBV6-2 or TRBV6-3 and TRBJ2-7, with D tentatively TRBD2 (5 bases). Germline V gives CDR1 MNHEY, CDR2 SVGEGT. The CDR3 covers 14 residues. The V end lost 5 bases, the J end lost 2 bases, and 13 bases lay between the germline ends. CDR3 sequence: CASSTSGKTYEQYF. The DNA of the CDR3 is TGTGCCAGCAGTACATCCGGGAAGACCTACGAGCAGTACTTC.

A note on this clonotype: A much larger clone differs by one base, so this may be a read error. J is TRBJ2-4 and V is TRBV4-2, with 8 bases matching TRBD1. The CDR3 sequence is 14 residues long. The ends lost 4 bases at V and 13 bases at J; junction bases unmatched: 12. Germline CDR1 and CDR2: LGHNA and YNFKEQ. The CDR3 loop reads CASSREMDRAGQYF. DNA of the CDR3: TGTGCCAGCAGCCGAGAAATGGACAGGGCCGGGCAGTACTTC.

This sequence joins TRBV27 and TRBJ1-2; tentative D call: TRBD1 (5 bases). The length of the CDR3 is 15 residues. The V gene's germline CDR1 is MNHEY and CDR2 SMNVEV (reference sequence). V shed 7 bases and J shed 8 bases, with 23 bases lying between them. The CDR3 is CASTPFGDQYAGYTF. CDR3 coding DNA: TGTGCCAGCACCCCATTCGGGGACCAATACGCCGGCTACACCTTC.